Shown below are 5 T cell receptor beta chains from a single sample sequenced in a study of T cell responses to AZD1222 COVID-19 vaccine. Sequenced by immunoSEQ multiplex PCR; TCRdb stores in-frame clones only, minus some. This sample has around 130,000 clones, with over 90% found just once. The sequencing used peripheral blood, collected on day 0 of AZD1222 vaccination. The source of these receptors is an adult in good health.

V and J are TRBV5-6 and TRBJ2-7; D remains ambiguous. From germline, CDR1 is SGHDT and CDR2 YYEEEE. This CDR3 has 11 amino acids. The V gene lost 4 bases and the J gene lost 3 bases, with 5 bases spanning the gap. DNA of the CDR3: TGTGCCAGCAGCACGCACTACGAGCAGTACTTC. It is translated as CASSTHYEQYF. Supplemented by reference TRBV5-6 and TRBJ2-7, the full variable domain reads DAGVTQSPTHLIKTRGQQVTLRCSPKSGHDTVSWYQQALGQGPQFIFQYYEEEERQRGNFPDRFSGHQFPNYSSELNVNALLLGDSALYLCASSTHYEQYFGPGTRLTVT.

The chain has TRBV7-2 and TRBJ2-1; 8 positions agree with TRBD2. The CDR3 sequence is 12 residues long. Germline lookup yields CDR1 SGHTA and CDR2 FQGNSA. J lost 10 bases, V lost 5 bases, and 4 bases had no gene match. CDR3 amino acids: CASSRGGYEQFF. The CDR3 bases are TGTGCCAGCAGCCGGGGGGGCTACGAGCAGTTCTTC.

The chain employs TRBV18 and TRBJ1-1; weak D call: TRBD1 (5 bases). Germline V gene data show CDR1 as KGHSH and CDR2 as LQKENI. The ends were cut back, 0 bases at V and 4 bases at J, with 15 bases in the middle. This CDR3 comprises 16 residues. CDR3 bases: TGTGCCAGCTCACCACCGACCCTAAGGGGAAGCACTGAAGCTTTCTTT. Translating it yields CASSPPTLRGSTEAFF.

This clone has a single count. The rearrangement joins TRBV20-1 to TRBJ2-3; D is undetermined. Germline V gene sequence: CDR1 DFQATT, CDR2 SNEGSKA (reference sequence). This CDR3 has 12 residues. Trimming removed 3 bases at V and 0 bases at J, with 4 bases between. The CDR3 sequence is CSASGSTDTQYF. The CDR3 bases are TGCAGTGCTAGTGGAAGCACAGATACGCAGTATTTT.

V is TRBV11-2 and J is TRBJ1-4; TRBD1 might be the D (6 bases). Germline assignment: CDR1 SGHAT and CDR2 FQNNGV. CDR3 length: 15 amino acids. Trimming took 4 bases from V and 6 from J, leaving 15 bases between them. This chain's CDR3 is CASSSDRFGDEKLFF. The CDR3 region has the DNA TGTGCCAGCAGCTCTGACAGGTTTGGGGATGAAAAACTGTTTTTT.